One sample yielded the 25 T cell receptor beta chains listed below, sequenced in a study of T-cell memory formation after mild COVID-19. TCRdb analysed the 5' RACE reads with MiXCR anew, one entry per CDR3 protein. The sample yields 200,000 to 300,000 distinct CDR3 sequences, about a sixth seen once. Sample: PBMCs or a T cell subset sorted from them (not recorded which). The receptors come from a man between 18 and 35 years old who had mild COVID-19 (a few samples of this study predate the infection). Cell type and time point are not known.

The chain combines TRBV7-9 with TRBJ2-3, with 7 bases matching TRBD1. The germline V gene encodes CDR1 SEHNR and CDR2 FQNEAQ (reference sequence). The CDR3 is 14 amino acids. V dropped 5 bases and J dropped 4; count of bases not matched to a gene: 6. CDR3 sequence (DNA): TGTGCCAGCAGCCTGGACAGGACGTCAGATACGCAGTATTTT. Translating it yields CASSLDRTSDTQYF.

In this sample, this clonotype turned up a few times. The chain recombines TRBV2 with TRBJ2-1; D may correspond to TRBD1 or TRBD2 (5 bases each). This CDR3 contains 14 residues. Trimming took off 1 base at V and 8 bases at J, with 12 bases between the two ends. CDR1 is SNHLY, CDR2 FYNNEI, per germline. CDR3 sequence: CASSEDEGTDEQFF. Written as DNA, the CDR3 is TGTGCCAGCAGTGAAGATGAGGGGACCGATGAGCAGTTCTTC.

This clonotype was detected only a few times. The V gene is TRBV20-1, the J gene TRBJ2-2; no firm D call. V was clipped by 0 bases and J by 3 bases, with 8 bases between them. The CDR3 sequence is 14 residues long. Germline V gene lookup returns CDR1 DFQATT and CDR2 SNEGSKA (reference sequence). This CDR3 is CSARDRRYTGELFF. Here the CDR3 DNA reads TGCAGTGCTAGAGATCGTCGATACACCGGGGAGCTGTTTTTT.

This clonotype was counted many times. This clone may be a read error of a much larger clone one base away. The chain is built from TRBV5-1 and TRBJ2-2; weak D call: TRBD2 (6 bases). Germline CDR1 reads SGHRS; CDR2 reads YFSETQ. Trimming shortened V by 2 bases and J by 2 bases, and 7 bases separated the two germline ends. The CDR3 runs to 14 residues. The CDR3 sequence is CASSFGTNTGELFF. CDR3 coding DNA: TGCGCCAGCAGCTTCGGGACTAACACCGGGGAGCTGTTTTTT.

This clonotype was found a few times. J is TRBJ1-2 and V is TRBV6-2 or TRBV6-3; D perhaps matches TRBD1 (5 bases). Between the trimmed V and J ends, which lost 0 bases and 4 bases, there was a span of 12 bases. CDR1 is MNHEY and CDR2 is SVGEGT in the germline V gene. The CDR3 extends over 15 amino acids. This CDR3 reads CASSYSPGEGYGYTF. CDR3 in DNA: TGTGCCAGCAGTTACTCGCCGGGGGAGGGCTATGGCTACACCTTC.

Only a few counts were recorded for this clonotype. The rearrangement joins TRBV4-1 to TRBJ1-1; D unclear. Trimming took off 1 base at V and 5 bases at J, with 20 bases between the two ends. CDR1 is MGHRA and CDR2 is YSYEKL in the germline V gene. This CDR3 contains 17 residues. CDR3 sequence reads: CASSQGLWTGVGTEAFF. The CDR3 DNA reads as TGCGCCAGCAGCCAAGGGTTGTGGACGGGAGTGGGAACTGAAGCTTTCTTT.

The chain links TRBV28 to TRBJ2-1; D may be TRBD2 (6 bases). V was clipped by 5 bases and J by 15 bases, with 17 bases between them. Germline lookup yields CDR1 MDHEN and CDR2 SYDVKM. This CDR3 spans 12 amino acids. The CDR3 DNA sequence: TGTGCCAGCAGTAACATAGCGGAGGGGTGGTTCTTC. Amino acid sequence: CASSNIAEGWFF.

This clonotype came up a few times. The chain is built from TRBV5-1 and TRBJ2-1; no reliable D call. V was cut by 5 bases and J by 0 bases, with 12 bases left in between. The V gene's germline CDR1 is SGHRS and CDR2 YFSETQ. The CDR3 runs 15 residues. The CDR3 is CASRPDGSSYNEQFF. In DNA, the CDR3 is TGCGCCAGCAGACCCGACGGCAGCTCCTACAATGAGCAGTTCTTC. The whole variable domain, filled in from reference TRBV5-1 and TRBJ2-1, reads KAGVTQTPRYLIKTRGQQVTLSCSPISGHRSVSWYQQTPGQGLQFLFEYFSETQRNKGNFPGRFSGRQFSNSRSEMNVSTLELGDSALYLCASRPDGSSYNEQFFGPGTRLTVL.

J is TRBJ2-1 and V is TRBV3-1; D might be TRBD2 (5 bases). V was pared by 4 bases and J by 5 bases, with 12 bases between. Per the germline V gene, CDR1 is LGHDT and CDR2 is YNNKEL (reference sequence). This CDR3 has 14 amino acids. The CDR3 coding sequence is TGTGCCAGCAGCCGCTCCGGGAAGAACAATGAGCAGTTCTTC. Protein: CASSRSGKNNEQFF.

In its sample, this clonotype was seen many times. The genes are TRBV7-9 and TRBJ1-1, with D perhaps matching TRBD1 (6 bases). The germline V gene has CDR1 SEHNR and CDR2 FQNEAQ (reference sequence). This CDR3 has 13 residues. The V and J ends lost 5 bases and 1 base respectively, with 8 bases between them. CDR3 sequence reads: CASSGQKNTEAFF. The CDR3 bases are TGTGCCAGCAGCGGACAGAAGAACACTGAAGCTTTCTTT.

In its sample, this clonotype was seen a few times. The CDR3, as DNA: TGTGCCAGCAGCGTCTCGACGGTTAGCCAGTTCTTC. Its translation is CASSVSTVSQFF. The chain joins TRBV11-2 to TRBJ2-1; D is unclear. Between the trimmed V and J ends, which lost 5 bases and 13 bases, there was a span of 15 bases. Germline V CDR1 and CDR2: SGHAT, FQNNGV. The CDR3 length is 12 residues.

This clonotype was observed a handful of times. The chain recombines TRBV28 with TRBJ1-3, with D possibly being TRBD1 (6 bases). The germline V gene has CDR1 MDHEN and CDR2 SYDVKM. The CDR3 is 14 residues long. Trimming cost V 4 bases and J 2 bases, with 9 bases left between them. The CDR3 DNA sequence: TGTGCCAGCAGTTCCTACAGGGCTGGAAACACCATATATTTT. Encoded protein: CASSSYRAGNTIYF. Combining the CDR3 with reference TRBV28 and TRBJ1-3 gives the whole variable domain DVKVTQSSRYLVKRTGEKVFLECVQDMDHENMFWYRQDPGLGLRLIYFSYDVKMKEKGDIPEGYSVSREKKERFSLILESASTNQTSMYLCASSSYRAGNTIYFGEGSWLTVV.

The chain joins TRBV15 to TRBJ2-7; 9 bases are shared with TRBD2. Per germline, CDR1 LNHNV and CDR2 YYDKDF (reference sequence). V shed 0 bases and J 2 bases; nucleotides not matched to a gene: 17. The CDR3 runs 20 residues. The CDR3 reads CATSRDNGSGGLTIAYEQYV. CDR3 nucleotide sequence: TGTGCCACCAGCAGAGATAACGGTAGCGGGGGCCTTACCATTGCCTACGAGCAGTACGTC.

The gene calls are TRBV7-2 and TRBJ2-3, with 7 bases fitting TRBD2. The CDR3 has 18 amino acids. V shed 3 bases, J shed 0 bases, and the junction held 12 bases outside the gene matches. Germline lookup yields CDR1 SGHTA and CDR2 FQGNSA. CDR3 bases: TGTGCCAGCAGCTTGGTAGAATCTAGCGGCACTAGCACAGATACGCAGTATTTT. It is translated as CASSLVESSGTSTDTQYF.

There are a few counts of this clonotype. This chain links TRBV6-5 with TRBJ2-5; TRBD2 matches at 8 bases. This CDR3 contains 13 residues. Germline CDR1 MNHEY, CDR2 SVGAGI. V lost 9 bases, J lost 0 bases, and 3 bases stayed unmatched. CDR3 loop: CASGGGYQETQYF. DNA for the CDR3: TGTGCCAGTGGCGGGGGGTACCAAGAGACCCAGTACTTC.

This CDR3 reads CASSPVSNSGNTIYF. The DNA of the CDR3 is TGCGCCAGCAGCCCAGTCAGTAACTCTGGAAACACCATATATTTT. This chain joins TRBV4-3 and TRBJ1-3; no clear D. Trimming shortened V by 4 bases and J by 0 bases, and 10 bases separated the two germline ends. The CDR3 is made up of 15 amino acids. Germline V gene sequence: CDR1 LGHNA, CDR2 YSLEER.

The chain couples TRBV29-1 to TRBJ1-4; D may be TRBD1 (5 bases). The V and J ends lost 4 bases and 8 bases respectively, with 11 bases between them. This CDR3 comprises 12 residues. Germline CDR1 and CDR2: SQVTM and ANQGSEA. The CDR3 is CSVGGTAEKLFF. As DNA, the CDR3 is TGCAGCGTTGGGGGGACCGCCGAAAAACTGTTTTTT.

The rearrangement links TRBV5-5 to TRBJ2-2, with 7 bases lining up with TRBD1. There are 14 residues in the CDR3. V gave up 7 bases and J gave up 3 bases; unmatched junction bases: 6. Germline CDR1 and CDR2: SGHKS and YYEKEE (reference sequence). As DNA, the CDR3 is TGTGCCAGCGACAGGGCGGAGGACACCGGGGAGCTGTTTTTT. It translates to CASDRAEDTGELFF.

CDR3: CSARKFAGTRNQPQHF. DNA of the CDR3: TGCAGTGCTAGGAAATTTGCCGGGACAAGAAATCAGCCCCAGCATTTT. The V and J genes are TRBV20-1 and TRBJ1-5, with D possibly TRBD1 on 6 matching bases. This CDR3 comprises 16 residues. Germline V CDR1 and CDR2: DFQATT, SNEGSKA (reference sequence). V was shortened by 3 bases and J by 4 bases, with 19 bases between the two germline ends.

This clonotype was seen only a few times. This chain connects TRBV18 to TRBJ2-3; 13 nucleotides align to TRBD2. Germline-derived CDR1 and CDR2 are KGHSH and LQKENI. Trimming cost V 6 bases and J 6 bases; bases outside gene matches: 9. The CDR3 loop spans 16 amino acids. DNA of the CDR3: TGTGCCAGCTCCCGTTCGACTAGCGGGGGGCCGGATACGCAGTATTTT. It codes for CASSRSTSGGPDTQYF.

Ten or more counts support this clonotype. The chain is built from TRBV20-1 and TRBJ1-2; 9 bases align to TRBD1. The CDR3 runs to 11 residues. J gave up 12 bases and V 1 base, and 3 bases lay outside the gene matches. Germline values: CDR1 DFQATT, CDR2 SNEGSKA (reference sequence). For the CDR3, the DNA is TGCAGTGCTAGAGGACAGGGGGATGACACCTTC. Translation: CSARGQGDDTF.

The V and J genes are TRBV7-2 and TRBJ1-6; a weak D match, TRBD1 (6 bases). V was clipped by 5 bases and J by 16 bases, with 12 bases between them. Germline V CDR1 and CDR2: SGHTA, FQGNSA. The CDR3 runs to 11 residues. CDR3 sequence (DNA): TGTGCCAGCAGCACAGGACAGAGACTCCACTTT. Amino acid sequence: CASSTGQRLHF.

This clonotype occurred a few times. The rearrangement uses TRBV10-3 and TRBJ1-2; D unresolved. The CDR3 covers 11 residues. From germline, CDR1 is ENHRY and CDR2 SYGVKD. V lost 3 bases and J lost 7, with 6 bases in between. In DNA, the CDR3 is TGTGCCATCAGTGATTTGGCTGGCTACACCTTC. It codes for CAISDLAGYTF.

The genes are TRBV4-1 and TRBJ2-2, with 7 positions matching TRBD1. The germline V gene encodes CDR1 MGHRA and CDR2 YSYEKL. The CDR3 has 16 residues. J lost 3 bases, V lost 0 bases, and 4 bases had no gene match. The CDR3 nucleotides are TGCGCCAGCAGCCAAGAGCGGACAGGCTACACCGGGGAGCTGTTTTTT. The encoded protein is CASSQERTGYTGELFF.

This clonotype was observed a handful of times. The CDR3 DNA sequence: TGCGCCAGCAGCTTGCAACAGCGGGGGGGCACAGATACGCAGTATTTT. It is translated as CASSLQQRGGTDTQYF. This chain joins TRBV5-1 and TRBJ2-3, with TRBD2 matching over 9 bases. Trimming removed 1 base from V and 1 base from J; junction bases left unmatched: 4. CDR1 is SGHRS and CDR2 is YFSETQ in the germline V gene. This CDR3 is 16 amino acids long.